Each of the 19 T cell receptor beta chains below was sequenced from the same sample in a study of cytomegalovirus exposure and HLA in healthy donors. With 60 Vbeta and 13 Jbeta primers, the PCR was carried out. Produced via immunoSEQ multiplex PCR; TCRdb's table is partial and in-frame only. The data show 75,000 to 95,000 clones, with around 80% seen just once and about an eighth held by the top ten. Sequencing used PBMCs. The source is a human donor in good health.

This sequence joins TRBV6-5 and TRBJ2-7; a weak D match, TRBD2 (6 bases). The CDR3 totals 15 residues. Trimming stripped 5 bases from V and 2 bases from J, with 16 bases between. Germline lookup yields CDR1 MNHEY and CDR2 SVGAGI. The CDR3 is CASSPGPWRAYEQYF. The CDR3 DNA reads TGTGCCAGCAGTCCCGGGCCGTGGAGGGCCTACGAGCAGTACTTC.

The V call is TRBV2, the J call TRBJ1-5; D gene ambiguous. CDR1 is SNHLY, CDR2 FYNNEI, per germline. The V gene lost 5 bases and the J gene lost 3 bases, with 11 bases spanning the gap. The CDR3 is 14 residues long. The CDR3 region is CASSRTGINQPQHF. The CDR3 DNA sequence: TGTGCCAGCAGTAGGACCGGGATCAATCAGCCCCAGCATTTT.

This clone showed up just once. V usage is TRBV19 and J usage is TRBJ1-3; D remains unclear. V lost 2 bases and J lost 1, with 6 bases in between. This CDR3 comprises 14 residues. CDR1 is LNHDA, CDR2 SQIVND, per germline (reference sequence). The CDR3 DNA is TGTGCCAGTAGTATAACAGCTTCTGGAAACACCATATATTTT. This encodes CASSITASGNTIYF.

CDR3 nucleotide sequence: TGTGCCAGCAGCCTCGAGAATCCTCGGAATTCACCCCTCCACTTT. It is translated as CASSLENPRNSPLHF. The chain joins TRBV5-4 to TRBJ1-6; D not resolved. This CDR3 has 15 residues. Trimming stripped 4 bases from V and 7 bases from J, with 15 bases between. CDR1 and CDR2 from the germline V gene are SGHNT and YYREEE (reference sequence).

The gene calls are TRBV4-2 and TRBJ2-1, with D possibly TRBD1 on 5 matching bases. The V gene's germline CDR1 is LGHNA and CDR2 YNFKEQ. This CDR3 contains 16 residues. V shed 4 bases and J shed 0 bases, with 13 bases lying between them. The CDR3: CASSLLDKSSYNEQFF. The CDR3 region has the DNA TGTGCCAGCAGCCTTCTGGACAAGAGCTCCTACAATGAGCAGTTCTTC.

The rearrangement links TRBV6-6 to TRBJ1-2; a possible D gene is TRBD1 (5 bases). The V gene lost 2 bases and the J gene lost 6 bases, with 13 bases spanning the gap. CDR3 size: 14 residues. Per the germline V gene, CDR1 is MNHNY and CDR2 is SVGAGI (reference sequence). Here the CDR3 reads CASSYLGSGDGYTF. The CDR3 DNA follows: TGTGCCAGCAGTTACCTTGGGTCGGGGGATGGCTACACCTTC.

The gene calls are TRBV18 and TRBJ2-7, with 8 bases identical to TRBD2. The trim removed 0 bases at V and 7 bases at J, leaving 2 bases unmatched. CDR1 is KGHSH, CDR2 LQKENI, per germline. The CDR3 totals 13 residues. The CDR3 sequence: CASSPPAGEEQYF. CDR3 sequence (DNA): TGTGCCAGCTCACCACCAGCGGGGGAAGAGCAGTACTTC.

The gene calls are TRBV5-1 and TRBJ2-5; 7 nucleotides line up with TRBD1. Germline CDR1 reads SGHRS; CDR2 reads YFSETQ. V lost 3 bases, J lost 1 base, and 3 bases stayed unmatched. The CDR3 extends over 14 amino acids. CDR3 in amino acids: CASSSGQLQETQYF. The CDR3 DNA sequence: TGCGCCAGCAGCTCGGGACAGCTCCAAGAGACCCAGTACTTC.

The rearrangement uses TRBV19 and TRBJ1-5; no firm D call. This CDR3 is 15 amino acids long. Trimming shortened V by 4 bases and J by 0 bases, and 10 bases separated the two germline ends. Germline V lookup: CDR1 LNHDA, CDR2 SQIVND (reference sequence). Written as DNA, the CDR3 is TGTGCCAGTAGTACCAACACGGGTAGCAATCAGCCCCAGCATTTT. Protein sequence: CASSTNTGSNQPQHF. Together with reference TRBV19 and TRBJ1-5, the CDR3 gives the full variable domain: DGGITQSPKYLFRKEGQNVTLSCEQNLNHDAMYWYRQDPGQGLRLIYYSQIVNDFQKGDIAEGYSVSREKKESFPLTVTSAQKNPTAFYLCASSTNTGSNQPQHFGDGTRLSIL.

The chain joins TRBV2 to TRBJ1-1; D is unresolved. Trimming cost V 5 bases and J 1 base, with 20 bases left between them. This CDR3 is 17 amino acids long. The germline gives CDR1 SNHLY, CDR2 FYNNEI. CDR3 coding DNA: TGTGCCAGCAGTTCCGCCCCCCTCGCAGGTCGGAACACTGAAGCTTTCTTT. Protein: CASSSAPLAGRNTEAFF. The full variable domain, completed using reference TRBV2 and TRBJ1-1, is EPEVTQTPSHQVTQMGQEVILRCVPISNHLYFYWYRQILGQKVEFLVSFYNNEISEKSEIFDDQFSVERPDGSNFTLKIRSTKLEDSAMYFCASSSAPLAGRNTEAFFGQGTRLTVV.

V and J are TRBV5-1 and TRBJ2-1; no reliable D call. The CDR3 spans 11 residues. Trimming cost V 8 bases and J 8 bases, with 11 bases left between them. The germline gives CDR1 SGHRS, CDR2 YFSETQ. CDR3 DNA sequence: TGCGCCAGTAAACAGCTGGATGAGCAGTTCTTC. This sequence encodes CASKQLDEQFF.

The V and J genes are TRBV6-5 and TRBJ2-5; 9 nucleotides align to TRBD1. Trimming at V came to 4 bases and at J to 5 bases, leaving 11 bases not matched to a gene. The CDR3 is 16 residues long. CDR1 is MNHEY and CDR2 is SVGAGI in the germline V gene. CDR3 protein: CASSSGPGQGKETQYF. The CDR3 DNA reads TGTGCCAGCAGTTCTGGACCCGGACAGGGGAAGGAGACCCAGTACTTC.

This sequence joins TRBV6-5 and TRBJ2-7, with TRBD1 identical over 7 bases. The junction had 6 bases not matched to a gene; V was cut back by 3 bases and J by 4 bases. CDR3 length: 14 amino acids. CDR1 is MNHEY, CDR2 SVGAGI, per germline. Here the CDR3 reads CASSYNRGLYEQYF. Here the CDR3 DNA reads TGTGCCAGCAGTTATAACAGGGGATTGTACGAGCAGTACTTC.

J is TRBJ1-1 and V is TRBV6-5, with D maybe TRBD1 (6 bases). Germline CDR1 and CDR2: MNHEY and SVGAGI. V was pared by 2 bases and J by 5 bases, with 9 bases between. CDR3 length equals 13 residues. The CDR3 protein is CASSYTTGTEAFF. The CDR3 DNA follows: TGTGCCAGCAGTTACACTACAGGGACTGAAGCTTTCTTT.

V and J are TRBV13 and TRBJ2-1; 7 bases line up with TRBD1. Losses at the gene ends were 5 bases for V and 0 bases for J; bases not matched to a gene: 7. The germline V gene encodes CDR1 PRHDT and CDR2 FYEKMQ (reference sequence). The CDR3 spans 16 residues. The CDR3 DNA sequence: TGTGCCAGCAGCCCGTCCACAGGGGTCTCCTACAATGAGCAGTTCTTC. Protein product: CASSPSTGVSYNEQFF.

This clone was counted between two and nine times. V usage is TRBV29-1 and J usage is TRBJ1-1, with 7 bases identical to TRBD1. The CDR3 covers 12 residues. CDR1 and CDR2 (germline): SQVTM, ANQGSEA. Trimming cost V 6 bases and J 4 bases; bases outside gene matches: 5. DNA of the CDR3: TGCAGCGTACGGTCAGGGGGCACTGAAGCTTTCTTT. Residues: CSVRSGGTEAFF.

This clone was observed at least ten times. This chain links TRBV19 with TRBJ1-1, with D perhaps TRBD1 (5 bases). The CDR3 runs 12 residues. CDR1 and CDR2 from the germline V gene are LNHDA and SQIVND (reference sequence). The V end lost 10 bases, the J end lost 6 bases, and 15 bases lay between the germline ends. CDR3: CATSPGISEAFF. The CDR3, as DNA: TGTGCCACCTCCCCAGGGATTTCTGAAGCTTTCTTT. The variable domain in full, completed from reference TRBV19 and TRBJ1-1, reads DGGITQSPKYLFRKEGQNVTLSCEQNLNHDAMYWYRQDPGQGLRLIYYSQIVNDFQKGDIAEGYSVSREKKESFPLTVTSAQKNPTAFYLCATSPGISEAFFGQGTRLTVV.

The chain couples TRBV7-2 to TRBJ2-3, with 8 bases identical to TRBD2. This CDR3 spans 19 amino acids. Germline CDR1 is SGHTA and CDR2 is FQGNSA. J was trimmed by 2 bases and V by 2 bases; bases with no gene match: 15. CDR3 residues: CASSLISMSGGGPTDTQYF. Written as DNA, the CDR3 is TGTGCCAGCAGCTTAATCTCTATGAGCGGCGGGGGGCCCACAGATACGCAGTATTTT.

V is TRBV28 and J is TRBJ2-1; TRBD2 matches at 9 bases. The CDR3 loop spans 15 amino acids. J was trimmed by 2 bases and V by 2 bases; bases with no gene match: 1. The V gene's germline CDR1 is MDHEN and CDR2 SYDVKM. For the CDR3, the DNA is TGTGCCAGCAGTTTAGGCGGGGGGGCCTACAATGAGCAGTTCTTC. Translating it yields CASSLGGGAYNEQFF.